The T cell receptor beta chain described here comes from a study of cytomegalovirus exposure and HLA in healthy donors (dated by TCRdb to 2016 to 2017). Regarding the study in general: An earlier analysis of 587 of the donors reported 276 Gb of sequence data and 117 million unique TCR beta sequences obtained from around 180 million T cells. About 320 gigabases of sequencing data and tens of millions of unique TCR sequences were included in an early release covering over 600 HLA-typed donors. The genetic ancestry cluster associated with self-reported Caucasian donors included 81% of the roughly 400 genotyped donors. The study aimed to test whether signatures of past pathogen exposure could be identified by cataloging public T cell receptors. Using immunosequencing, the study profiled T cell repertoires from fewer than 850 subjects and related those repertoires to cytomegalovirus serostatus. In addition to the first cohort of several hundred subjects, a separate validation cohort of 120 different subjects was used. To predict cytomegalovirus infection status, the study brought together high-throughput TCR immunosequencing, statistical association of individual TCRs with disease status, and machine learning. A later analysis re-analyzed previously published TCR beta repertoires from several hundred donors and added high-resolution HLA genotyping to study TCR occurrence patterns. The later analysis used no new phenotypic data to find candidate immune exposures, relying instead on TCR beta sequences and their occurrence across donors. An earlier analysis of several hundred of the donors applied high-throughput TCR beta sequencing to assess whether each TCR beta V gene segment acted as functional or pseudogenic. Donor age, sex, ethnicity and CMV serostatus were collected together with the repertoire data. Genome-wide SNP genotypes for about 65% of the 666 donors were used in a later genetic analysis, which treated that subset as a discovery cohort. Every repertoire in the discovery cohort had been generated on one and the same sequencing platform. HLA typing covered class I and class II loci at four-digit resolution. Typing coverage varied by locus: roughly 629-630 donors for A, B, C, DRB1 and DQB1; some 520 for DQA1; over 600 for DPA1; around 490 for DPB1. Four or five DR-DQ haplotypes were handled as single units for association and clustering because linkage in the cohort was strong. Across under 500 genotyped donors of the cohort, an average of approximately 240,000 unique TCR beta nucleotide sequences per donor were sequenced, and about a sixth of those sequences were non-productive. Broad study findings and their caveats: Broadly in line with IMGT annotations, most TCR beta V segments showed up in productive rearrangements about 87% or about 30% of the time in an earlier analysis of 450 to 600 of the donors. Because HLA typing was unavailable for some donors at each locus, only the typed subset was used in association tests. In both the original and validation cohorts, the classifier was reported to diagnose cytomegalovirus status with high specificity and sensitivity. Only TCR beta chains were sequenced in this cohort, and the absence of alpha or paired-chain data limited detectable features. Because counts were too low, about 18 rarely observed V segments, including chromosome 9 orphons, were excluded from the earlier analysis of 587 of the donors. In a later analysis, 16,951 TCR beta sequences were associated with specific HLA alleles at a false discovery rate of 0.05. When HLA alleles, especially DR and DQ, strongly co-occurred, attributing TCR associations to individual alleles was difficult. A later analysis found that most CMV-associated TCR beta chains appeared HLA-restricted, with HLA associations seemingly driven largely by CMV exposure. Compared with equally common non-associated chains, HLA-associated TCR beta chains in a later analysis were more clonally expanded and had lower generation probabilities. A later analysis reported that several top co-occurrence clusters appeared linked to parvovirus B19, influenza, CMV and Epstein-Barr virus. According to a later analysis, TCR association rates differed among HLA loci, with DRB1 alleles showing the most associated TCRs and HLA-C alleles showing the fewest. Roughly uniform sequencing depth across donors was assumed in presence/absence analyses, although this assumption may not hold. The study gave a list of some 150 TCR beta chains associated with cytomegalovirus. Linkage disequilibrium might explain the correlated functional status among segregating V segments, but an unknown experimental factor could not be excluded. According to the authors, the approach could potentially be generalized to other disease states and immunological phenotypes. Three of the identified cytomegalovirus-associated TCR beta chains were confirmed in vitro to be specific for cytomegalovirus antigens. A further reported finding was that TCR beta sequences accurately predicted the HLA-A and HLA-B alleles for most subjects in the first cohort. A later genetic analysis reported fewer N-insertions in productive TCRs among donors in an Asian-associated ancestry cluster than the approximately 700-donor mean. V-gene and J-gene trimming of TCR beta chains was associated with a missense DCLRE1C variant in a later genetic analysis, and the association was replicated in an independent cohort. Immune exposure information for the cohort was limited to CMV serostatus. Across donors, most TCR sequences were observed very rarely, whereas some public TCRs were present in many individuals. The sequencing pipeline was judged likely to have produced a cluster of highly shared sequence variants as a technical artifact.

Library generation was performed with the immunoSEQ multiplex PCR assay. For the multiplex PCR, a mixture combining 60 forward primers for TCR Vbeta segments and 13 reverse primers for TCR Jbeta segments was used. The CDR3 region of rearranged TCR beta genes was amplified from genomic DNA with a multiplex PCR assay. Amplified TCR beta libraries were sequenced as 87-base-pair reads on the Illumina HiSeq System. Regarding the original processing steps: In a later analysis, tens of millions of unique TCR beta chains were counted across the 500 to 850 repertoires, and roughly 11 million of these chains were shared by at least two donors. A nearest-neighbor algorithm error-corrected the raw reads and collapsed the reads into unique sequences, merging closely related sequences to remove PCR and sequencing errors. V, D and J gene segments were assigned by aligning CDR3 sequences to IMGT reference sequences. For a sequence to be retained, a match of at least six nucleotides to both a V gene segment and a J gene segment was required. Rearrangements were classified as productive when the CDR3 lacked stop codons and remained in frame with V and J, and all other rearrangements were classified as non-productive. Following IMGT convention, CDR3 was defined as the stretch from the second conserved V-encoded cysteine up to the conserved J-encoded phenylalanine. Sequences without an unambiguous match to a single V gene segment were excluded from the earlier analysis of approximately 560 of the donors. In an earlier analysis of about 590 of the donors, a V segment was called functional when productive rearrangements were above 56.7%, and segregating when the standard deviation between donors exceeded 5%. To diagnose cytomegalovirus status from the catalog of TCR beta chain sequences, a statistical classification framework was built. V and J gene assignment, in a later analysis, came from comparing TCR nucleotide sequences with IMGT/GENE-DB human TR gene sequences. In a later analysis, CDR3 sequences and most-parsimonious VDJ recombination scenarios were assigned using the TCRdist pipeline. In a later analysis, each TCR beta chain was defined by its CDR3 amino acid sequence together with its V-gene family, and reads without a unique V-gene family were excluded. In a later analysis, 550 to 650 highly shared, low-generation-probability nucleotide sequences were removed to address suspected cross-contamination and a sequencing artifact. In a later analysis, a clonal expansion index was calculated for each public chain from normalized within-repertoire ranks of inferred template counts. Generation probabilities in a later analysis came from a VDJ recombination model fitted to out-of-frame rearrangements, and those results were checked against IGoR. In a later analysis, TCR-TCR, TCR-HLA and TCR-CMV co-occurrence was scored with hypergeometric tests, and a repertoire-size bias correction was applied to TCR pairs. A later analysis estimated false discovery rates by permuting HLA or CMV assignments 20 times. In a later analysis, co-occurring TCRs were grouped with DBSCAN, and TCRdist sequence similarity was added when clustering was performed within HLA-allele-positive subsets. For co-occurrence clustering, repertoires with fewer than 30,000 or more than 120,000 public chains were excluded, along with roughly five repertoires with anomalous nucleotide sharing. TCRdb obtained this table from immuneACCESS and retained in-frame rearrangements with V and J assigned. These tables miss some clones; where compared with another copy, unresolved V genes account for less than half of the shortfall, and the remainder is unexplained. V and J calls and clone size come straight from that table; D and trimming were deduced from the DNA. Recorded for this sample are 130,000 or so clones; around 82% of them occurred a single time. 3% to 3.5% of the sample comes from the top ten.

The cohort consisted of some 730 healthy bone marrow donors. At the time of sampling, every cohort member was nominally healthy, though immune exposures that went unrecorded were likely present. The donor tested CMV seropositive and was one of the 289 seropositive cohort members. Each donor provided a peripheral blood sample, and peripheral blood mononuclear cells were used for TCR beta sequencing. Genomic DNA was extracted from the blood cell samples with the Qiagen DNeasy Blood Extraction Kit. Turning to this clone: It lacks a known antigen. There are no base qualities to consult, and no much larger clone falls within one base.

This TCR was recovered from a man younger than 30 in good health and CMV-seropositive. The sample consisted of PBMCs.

The CDR3 region reads CASSLPSGRIVDTQYF. The sequenced DNA: TGTGCCAGCAGTCTTCCTAGCGGGAGGATTGTTGATACGCAGTATTTT. The V and J genes are TRBV28 and TRBJ2-3, and TRBD2 matches 11 of the central bases. At the junction V is shortened by 5 bases and J by 6 bases; bases outside the gene matches: 10. The CDR3 goes from the cysteine to the phenylalanine over 16 residues. Just the 48-base CDR3 DNA is kept, in frame starting at base 1. CDR1 and CDR2 are drawn from the germline V gene: MDHEN, SYDVKM.